This entry is about one TCR beta chain. This sample was taken from a study of blood T cell repertoires in COVID-19. Measured with immunoSEQ multiplex PCR; TCRdb has only the in-frame clones, and not every one. The sample includes 150,000 or so clones, approximately 83% of them seen just once. The sample comprised PBMCs or T cells enriched from blood (not recorded which). The clonotype originates from a man between 65 and 85 years old who had been exposed to COVID-19.

Written as DNA, the CDR3 is TGTGCCAGCAGTGATGGAAGGGGTAATGAAAAACTGTTTTTT. Protein sequence: CASSDGRGNEKLFF. The chain combines TRBV2 with TRBJ1-4; TRBD1 might be the D (5 bases). The CDR3 extends over 14 amino acids. The V end was cut by 3 bases, the J end by 4 bases, with 9 bases between. CDR1 is SNHLY, CDR2 FYNNEI, per germline.